A selection of T cell receptor beta chains follows, all from one sample in a study of blood T cell repertoires in COVID-19. Data came from immunoSEQ multiplex PCR; TCRdb stores just in-frame clones and leaves some out. Here the sample spans some 200,000 clones, about 84% being singletons. Sequences were obtained from peripheral blood. The receptors shown here come from an elderly woman with COVID-19, enrolled during active disease. Each CDR3 is given with its conserved first and last residue. The order of the fields is J gene, CDR3 length, D gene, V gene, clone size, CDR3 protein, CDR3 DNA. The D gene is left open where the match is weak. A clone size is listed for some rows: how often the clone was seen (once, few, many), or a class if it is expanded.

TRBJ1-1	18	TRBD1	TRBV18	-	CASSPPNLGQGGNTEAFF	TGTGCCAGCTCACCACCTAACCTCGGACAGGGTGGGAACACTGAAGCTTTCTTT
TRBJ2-3	12	TRBD2	TRBV10-3	-	CAIGAGTDTQYF	TGTGCCATCGGAGCGGGGACAGATACGCAGTATTTT
TRBJ1-2	15	TRBD1	TRBV11-1	-	CASSITGTGGSGYTF	TGTGCCAGCAGCATCACCGGGACAGGGGGCTCTGGCTACACCTTC
TRBJ2-5	15	TRBD2	TRBV27	-	CASRLLAGGLETQYF	TGTGCCAGCAGACTACTAGCGGGAGGGCTGGAGACCCAGTACTTC
TRBJ2-2	16	-	TRBV6-2/TRBV6-3	-	CASSFTTTGRAGELFF	TGTGCCAGCAGCTTTACCACCACCGGTCGGGCCGGGGAGCTGTTTTTT
TRBJ1-5	15	-	TRBV5-5	-	CASSTIDSSNQPQHF	TGTGCCAGCAGCACTATTGACAGTAGCAATCAGCCCCAGCATTTT
TRBJ1-2	15	TRBD1	TRBV28	-	CASIPQDRVSGGYTF	TGTGCCAGCATCCCCCAGGACAGGGTCTCGGGCGGCTACACCTTC
TRBJ1-6	17	-	TRBV16	-	CASSPRDKAFYNSPLHF	TGTGCCAGCAGCCCCCGGGACAAGGCCTTCTATAATTCACCCCTCCACTTT
TRBJ2-3	15	-	TRBV6-5	-	CASTRGLGRTDTQYF	TGTGCCAGCACCCGAGGGTTAGGCCGCACAGATACGCAGTATTTT
TRBJ1-2	12	-	TRBV12-3/TRBV12-4	-	CASSSGYYGYTF	TGTGCCAGCAGTTCAGGGTACTATGGCTACACCTTC
TRBJ2-1	16	-	TRBV27	-	CASSRSGGGPYNEQFF	TGTGCCAGCAGCAGATCCGGAGGAGGCCCCTACAATGAGCAGTTCTTC
TRBJ2-3	15	TRBD2	TRBV7-2	-	CASSFGRAGTDTQYF	TGTGCCAGCAGCTTTGGGAGGGCTGGCACAGATACGCAGTATTTT
TRBJ2-5	13	-	TRBV18	-	CASSPPSDWGQYF	TGTGCCAGCTCACCGCCCTCGGACTGGGGCCAGTACTTC
TRBJ2-3	18	TRBD2	TRBV7-6	few	CASSYPKSGGGEKDTQYF	TGTGCCAGCAGCTACCCCAAAAGCGGCGGGGGGGAGAAAGATACGCAGTATTTT
TRBJ2-5	12	-	TRBV29-1	-	CSVVPGQETQYF	TGCAGCGTTGTTCCGGGGCAAGAGACCCAGTACTTC
TRBJ2-2	13	-	TRBV24-1	-	CATSVTGSGELFF	TGTGCCACCAGTGTCACCGGGAGCGGGGAGCTGTTTTTT
TRBJ2-1	12	-	TRBV11-2	-	CASSHYENEQFF	TGTGCCAGCAGCCACTATGAGAATGAGCAGTTCTTC
TRBJ1-6	15	-	TRBV4-2	-	CASSPDRHGNSPLHF	TGTGCCAGCAGCCCTGACAGGCACGGTAATTCACCCCTCCACTTT
TRBJ2-2	20	TRBD2	TRBV5-1	-	CASSALPGLAGGTSTGELFF	TGCGCCAGCAGCGCGCTCCCGGGACTAGCGGGGGGTACGAGCACCGGGGAGCTGTTTTTT
TRBJ1-2	14	TRBD1	TRBV19	-	CASSVGQANYGYTF	TGTGCCAGTAGTGTAGGACAGGCTAACTATGGCTACACCTTC
TRBJ2-2	16	-	TRBV5-1	-	CASSLMGQGRTGELFF	TGCGCCAGCAGCTTGATGGGCCAGGGCCGGACCGGGGAGCTGTTTTTT
TRBJ1-2	14	-	TRBV5-6	-	CASSLSGSHYGYTF	TGTGCCAGCAGCTTGAGCGGAAGTCACTATGGCTACACCTTC
TRBJ2-2	16	TRBD1	TRBV7-9	few	CASSAAGTGGVGELFF	TGTGCCAGCAGCGCCGCCGGGACAGGGGGCGTCGGGGAGCTGTTTTTT
TRBJ1-1	13	-	TRBV2	-	CASSEGTNTEAFF	TGTGCCAGCAGCGAGGGGACTAACACTGAAGCTTTCTTT
TRBJ1-2	15	-	TRBV19	-	CASSIEGADNYGYTF	TGTGCCAGTAGTATAGAGGGGGCGGATAACTATGGCTACACCTTC
TRBJ2-6	17	TRBD1	TRBV28	-	CASIGDRGRSGANVLTF	TGTGCCAGCATTGGAGACAGGGGGCGATCTGGGGCCAACGTCCTGACTTTC
TRBJ2-7	15	-	TRBV11-2	-	CASSPRRSGTYEQYF	TGTGCCAGCAGCCCCAGGAGGTCGGGGACCTACGAGCAGTACTTC
TRBJ1-2	15	-	TRBV21-1	-	CASSFQKPANYGYTF	TGTGCCAGCAGCTTTCAAAAGCCCGCTAACTATGGCTACACCTTC
TRBJ2-5	11	-	TRBV6-5	-	CASTRGETQYF	TGTGCCAGCACCAGGGGTGAGACCCAGTACTTC
TRBJ2-5	13	-	TRBV15	-	CATSRGGGETQYF	TGTGCCACCAGCAGAGGGGGGGGCGAGACCCAGTACTTC
TRBJ1-2	13	TRBD1	TRBV3-1/TRBV3-2	-	CASRSQGEDGYTF	TGTGCCAGCAGGTCACAGGGGGAGGATGGCTACACCTTC
TRBJ2-3	14	-	TRBV28	-	CASSSALPTDTQYF	TGTGCCAGCAGTTCTGCGCTACCCACAGATACGCAGTATTTT
TRBJ2-7	15	TRBD1	TRBV23-1	-	CASSRGTGESYEQYF	TGCGCCAGCAGTCGAGGGACAGGGGAGTCCTACGAGCAGTACTTC
TRBJ1-1	16	TRBD1	TRBV25-1	-	CASSVQGTVLNTEAFF	TGTGCCAGCAGTGTTCAAGGGACAGTTCTGAACACTGAAGCTTTCTTT